This is a list of T cell receptor beta chains from one sample in a study of T cells expressing NK-cell markers. TCRdb re-called the 5' RACE reads, yielding one record per CDR3 amino acid sequence without DNA. The sample data list 250,000 to 300,000 distinct CDR3 sequences. The sequenced sample consisted of blood T cells: a sorted CD56 or NKG2C T cell subset, CD4+ or CD8+ T cells, or bulk PBMC T cells (not recorded which). The receptors originated from a woman between 18 and 70 years old in good health. Each CDR3 is given with its conserved first and last residue.

V gene	J gene	CDR3 protein
TRBV5-1	TRBJ2-5	CASSLAGEQETQYF
TRBV27	TRBJ2-7	CASSPDVSSYEQYF
TRBV7-9	TRBJ2-3	CASSFSGPEADTQYF
TRBV3-1	TRBJ2-2	CASSQAGRGSGELFF
TRBV7-8	TRBJ1-1	CASSPRGATNTEAFF
TRBV28	TRBJ1-6	CASSSDSSPLHF
TRBV7-2	TRBJ1-4	CASSPGRTNEKLFF
TRBV19	TRBJ2-7	CASKNRREGLYEQYF
TRBV10-3	TRBJ1-1	CAIREDTNTEAFF
TRBV7-2	TRBJ2-1	CASSHQAGNNEQFF
TRBV6-1	TRBJ1-2	CANYNTGANYGYTF
TRBV14	TRBJ1-2	CASSQPYKYGYTF
TRBV3-1	TRBJ1-6	CASSQDIGQGPRPLHF
TRBV5-1	TRBJ1-2	CASSLTEDRGYGYTF
TRBV25-1	TRBJ2-3	CASSVLQGGGTDTQYF
TRBV7-2	TRBJ2-6	CASSLDTGANVLTF
TRBV6-2/TRBV6-3	TRBJ1-6	CASNEGYSSLHF
TRBV10-3	TRBJ2-7	CAISFGLGGSYEQYF
TRBV5-1	TRBJ2-1	CASSLDGGPYNEQFF
TRBV29-1	TRBJ2-3	CSVEEATGGDTQYF
TRBV20-1	TRBJ2-1	CSARDPRTSSYNEQFF
TRBV2	TRBJ1-6	CASRARTGSNSPLHF
TRBV25-1	TRBJ2-7	CASSGSTSTDYEQYF
TRBV7-8	TRBJ2-7	CASSLVRGEGEQYF
TRBV12-3/TRBV12-4	TRBJ1-5	CASRGTGSNQPQHF
TRBV6-1	TRBJ1-2	CASRQTGSEGGYTF
TRBV7-9	TRBJ2-4	CASSRERIQYF
TRBV29-1	TRBJ2-7	CSVNPMAGVTYEQYF
TRBV6-1	TRBJ1-3	CASTDGAWDPSGNTIYF
TRBV7-6	TRBJ2-3	CASSFWTGDTQYF
TRBV12-3/TRBV12-4	TRBJ2-3	CASTPDRAHTDTQYF
TRBV25-1	TRBJ2-5	CASSTPGPGTQYF
TRBV29-1	TRBJ2-3	CSAQGDRQSTDTQYF
TRBV5-1	TRBJ2-6	CASSLEESGANVLTF
TRBV29-1	TRBJ2-3	CSVDPSRASTDTQYF
TRBV10-3	TRBJ2-7	CAIRTTSGRYEQYF
TRBV20-1	TRBJ2-2	CSASPGTAGELFF
TRBV7-2	TRBJ2-1	CASSSDYTSYNEQFF
TRBV12-3/TRBV12-4	TRBJ1-5	CASRPSGVGNQPQHF
TRBV29-1	TRBJ2-5	CSVGGLAEETQYF
TRBV28	TRBJ1-5	CASSLGGQGQPQHF
TRBV7-2	TRBJ2-3	CASSLGTSGGAQYF
TRBV7-2	TRBJ1-2	CASSLAAVRGGDGYTF
TRBV4-2	TRBJ2-2	CASSRELANTGELFF
TRBV18	TRBJ2-2	CASSLGTQARNTGELFF
TRBV5-1	TRBJ2-2	CASSLVGQAHLAGASGELFF
TRBV6-5	TRBJ2-7	CASSYSDRGSYEQYF
TRBV20-1	TRBJ2-1	CSAGTGNPSLGQFF
TRBV9	TRBJ2-1	CASSVATGHNEQFF
TRBV18	TRBJ2-7	CASSFLSVAGNSYEQYF
TRBV24-1	TRBJ2-3	CATSEQTSGRTTDTQYF
TRBV7-7	TRBJ2-5	CASSPSTGRETQYF
TRBV10-3	TRBJ1-5	CAISDGTANQPQHF
TRBV5-1	TRBJ1-2	CASSSRQGVYGYTF
TRBV6-2/TRBV6-3	TRBJ2-1	CASSSPGLANHNEQFF
TRBV12-5	TRBJ2-3	CASGYNTNTDTQYF
TRBV20-1	TRBJ2-1	CSARDTLGGFYNEQFF
TRBV24-1	TRBJ2-7	CATSDDLAYEQYF
TRBV15	TRBJ2-7	CATSRDRGGEPYF